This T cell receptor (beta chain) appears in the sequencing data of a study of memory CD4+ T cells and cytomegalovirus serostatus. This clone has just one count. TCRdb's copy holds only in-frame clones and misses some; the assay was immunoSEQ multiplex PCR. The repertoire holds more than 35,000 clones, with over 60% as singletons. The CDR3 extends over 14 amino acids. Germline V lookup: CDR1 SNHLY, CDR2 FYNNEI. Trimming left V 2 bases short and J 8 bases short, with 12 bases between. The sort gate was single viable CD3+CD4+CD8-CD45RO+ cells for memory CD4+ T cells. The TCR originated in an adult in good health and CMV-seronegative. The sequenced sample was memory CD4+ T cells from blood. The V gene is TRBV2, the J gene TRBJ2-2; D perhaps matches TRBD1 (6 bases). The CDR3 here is CASSEFRGEGELFF. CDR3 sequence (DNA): TGTGCCAGCAGTGAATTCAGGGGTGAGGGGGAGCTGTTTTTT.